This TCR beta chain was obtained from a study of T cells in women clearing cervical HPV infection. Study at large: Donors had HPV16-related CIN3 or worse; 2 had invasive cancer. Case blood drawn at lesion detection; control blood after infection cleared. Case blood was drawn a median about 150 days after lesion detection.

Sequencing used immunoSEQ multiplex PCR; TCRdb keeps in-frame clones, though not all of them. The sample totals some 31,000 clones; its top ten clones hold more than 1.2%. Worth noting for this clone: With the read ending 3 residues before the CDR3 end, the germline J gene is used to fill in that end.

Trimming removed 3 bases from V and 7 bases from J; junction bases left unmatched: 5. The CDR3 contains 15 residues. CDR1 and CDR2 from the germline V gene are SGHDT and YYEEEE. Sequenced: blood buffy coat. The gene calls are TRBV5-6 and TRBJ1-6; TRBD1 agrees at 9 bases. The source is a woman aged 18 to 69 with a cervical HPV16 infection that either progressed to CIN3+ or cleared (not recorded which). CDR3 bases read: TGTGCCAGCAGCTACCGGGACAGGGAGAATTCACCC. Its translation: CASSYRDRENSP. The entire CDR3 reads CASSYRDRENSPLHF.